This entry is about one T cell receptor beta chain. This clonotype has ten or more counts. The specificity of this receptor is unknown. No base-level quality is on record; no much larger clone is a single base apart. Libraries were made using PCR. The sample was run on an Illumina HiSeq 2500. TCR library preparation used molecular barcoding, with unique molecular identifiers applied to normalize quantification of the TCRbeta repertoire. The public reads were reprocessed in TCRdb via fastp at Q25 and MiXCR, keeping in-frame beta chains. Every distinct CDR3 protein forms one entry, paired with its most common genes and DNA. Recorded for this sample are under 300,000 distinct CDR3 sequences; around 8.9% of them occurred a single time. The ten largest clones take up 5% to 6% of the sample. The data were obtained in a study of T-cell reconstitution after alpha-beta-depleted transplantation in children (dated by TCRdb to between 2015 and 2016). In the study overall: The study quantitatively tracked T-cell immune reconstitution after TCRalphabeta/CD19-depleted allogeneic hematopoietic cell transplantation in children using TCR repertoire profiling.

The germline V gene provides CDR1 SGHRS and CDR2 YFSETQ. Trimming removed 4 bases from V and 9 bases from J; the gene matches leave 11 bases unexplained. The CDR3 has 15 amino acids, counting the end cysteine and phenylalanine. Only CDR3 DNA is held: 45 bases, read in frame from base 1. The TCR comes from a human donor who donated a stem cell graft to a child with SCID. The specimen was PBMCs from the stem cell graft donor, collected from the stem cell graft. The receptor chain draws on TRBV5-1 and TRBJ2-1, and 9 junction bases match TRBD2. CDR3 region: CASSLVASGVGEQFF. The nucleotides are TGCGCCAGCAGCCTGGTGGCTAGCGGGGTAGGTGAGCAGTTCTTC.